The rows below give T cell receptor beta chains drawn from one sample of a study of identical twins. TCRdb reprocessed the 5' RACE reads via MiXCR and lists one record per CDR3 protein. The sample holds hundreds of thousands of distinct CDR3 sequences, roughly an eighth seen once. These same records also appear under a second study, on yellow fever vaccine responses in identical twins.

The specimen was PBMCs. The receptors were gathered from a woman between 18 and 30 years old in good health. The CDR3 runs from the conserved cysteine through the conserved F or W. D genes are given only for firm matches. Clone sizes are given selectively: once, few, many, or a class where the clone is expanded.

TRBV27	TRBJ2-1	TRBD1	NA	TGTGCCAGCAGTTACAGGGGGACGATCGATGAGCAGTTCTTC	CASSYRGTIDEQFF
TRBV4-1	TRBJ2-7	TRBD1	many	TGCGCCAGCAGCCAAGGGACAGGGGGAATGGGCGAGCAGTACTTC	CASSQGTGGMGEQYF
TRBV2	TRBJ1-1	NA	few	TGTGCCAGCAGTAAAGTGGTGGACACTGAAGCTTTCTTT	CASSKVVDTEAFF
TRBV6-5	TRBJ1-2	NA	few	TGTGCCAGCAGTTGGACAGCGGAAAACTATGGCTACACCTTC	CASSWTAENYGYTF
TRBV19	TRBJ2-1	NA	NA	TGTGCCAGTAGTATCGCCCGGTGGGATGAGCAGTTCTTC	CASSIARWDEQFF
TRBV7-8	TRBJ2-1	TRBD1	few	TGTGCCAGCAGCTTATCCGGGACAGGGGGCGATGAGCAGTTCTTC	CASSLSGTGGDEQFF
TRBV29-1	TRBJ1-1	NA	few	TGCAGCGTTGAAGCTCCGAACACTGAAGCTTTCTTT	CSVEAPNTEAFF
TRBV12-3/TRBV12-4	TRBJ1-5	TRBD1	NA	TGTGCCAGCAGACGAGACAGGGCCCAGCCCCAGCATTTT	CASRRDRAQPQHF
TRBV18	TRBJ2-7	NA	NA	TGTGCCAGCTCACCCCACGGGGATGGCGAGCAGTACTTC	CASSPHGDGEQYF
TRBV12-3/TRBV12-4	TRBJ1-1	NA	many	TGTGCCAGCAGTTCTGTGGGGACCCCTGAAGCTTTCTTT	CASSSVGTPEAFF
TRBV5-1	TRBJ2-5	NA	few	TGCGCCAGCAGCGCGGGTTCGGCGCAAGAGACCCAGTACTTC	CASSAGSAQETQYF
TRBV3-1	TRBJ2-5	TRBD2	few	TGTGCCAGCAGCCAAGTCGCGGGGGGTGGAGAGACCCAGTACTTC	CASSQVAGGGETQYF
TRBV29-1	TRBJ1-1	NA	few	TGCAGCGGGCGGACGGTCAACACTGAAGCTTTCTTT	CSGRTVNTEAFF
TRBV6-2/TRBV6-3	TRBJ2-7	NA	few	TGTGCCAGCTGTAATCCTCCTGCGGGGACCTTTTACGAGCAGTACTTC	CASCNPPAGTFYEQYF
TRBV24-1	TRBJ2-2	NA	NA	TGTGCCACCAGCGAGGGAACCGCGAACACCGGGGAGCTGTTTTTT	CATSEGTANTGELFF